Listed below are T cell receptor beta chains from one sample, sequenced in a study of OX40 agonist ivuxolimab in advanced cancers. Method: immunoSEQ multiplex PCR; TCRdb's copy keeps in-frame clones and lacks some. Among some 71,000 clones, about nine tenths were seen once, and the ten largest hold roughly 15%. This specimen consisted of CD4+ or CD8+ T cells sorted from blood, obtained in a trial of the OX40 agonist ivuxolimab. The receptors shown here come from an adult with an advanced solid tumor such as melanoma, head and neck, liver or kidney cancer. The CDR3 runs from the conserved cysteine through the conserved F or W. D genes are given only for firm matches. Only part of the rows carry a size: once, few, many, or a class if the clone is expanded.

TRBV27,TRBJ2-7,TRBD1,-,TGTGCCAGCAGTCTCCGGGACAGGGTGTACGAGCAGTACTTC,CASSLRDRVYEQYF
TRBV4-3,TRBJ1-2,-,-,TGCGCCAGCAGTCCCCTAGTGTCTTCCGACTATGGCTACACCTTC,CASSPLVSSDYGYTF
TRBV16,TRBJ2-3,TRBD2,-,TGTGCCAGCAGCCGACCCGGGACTAGCGGGAGTTCAGATACGCAGTATTTT,CASSRPGTSGSSDTQYF
TRBV10-2,TRBJ2-3,-,-,TGCGCCAGCAGCCCGGTGACCCTTAGCACAGATACGCAGTATTTT,CASSPVTLSTDTQYF
TRBV7-9,TRBJ1-3,TRBD1,-,TGTGCCAGCAGCTCTTGGACAGGGAGAGGAAACACCATATATTTT,CASSSWTGRGNTIYF
TRBV27,TRBJ2-2,-,-,TGTGCCAGCCAGTCCGGGACGGTGAACACCGGGGAGCTGTTTTTT,CASQSGTVNTGELFF
TRBV5-1,TRBJ2-7,TRBD1,-,TGCGCCAGCAGCGCTGGGACAGGGGGCCTCTACGAGCAGTACTTC,CASSAGTGGLYEQYF
TRBV6-5,TRBJ2-2,-,-,TGTGCCAGCAGTCCCACTCTCACCGGGGAGCTGTTTTTT,CASSPTLTGELFF
TRBV5-6,TRBJ2-3,TRBD1,once,TGTGCCAGCAGCTTCGTAGGGACAGGGGACGATACGCAGTATTTT,CASSFVGTGDDTQYF
TRBV11-2,TRBJ1-1,-,-,TGTGCCAGCAGCGCTCAGGGAAACACTGAAGCTTTCTTT,CASSAQGNTEAFF
TRBV7-9,TRBJ2-2,-,-,TGTGCCAGCAGCTTATATGTCAGTGCGAACACCGGGGAGCTGTTTTTT,CASSLYVSANTGELFF
TRBV6-1,TRBJ1-1,-,-,TGTGCCAGCACCCGGGAAACGAACACTGAAGCTTTCTTT,CASTRETNTEAFF
TRBV7-3,TRBJ2-1,-,-,TGTGCCAGCAGCTCCGGGGGTAACAATGAGCAGTTCTTC,CASSSGGNNEQFF
TRBV7-8,TRBJ2-3,TRBD2,once,TGTGCCAGCAGCTTGCTAGCGGGAGGGCTTATTGCGGATACGCAGTATTTT,CASSLLAGGLIADTQYF
TRBV27,TRBJ2-7,-,-,TGTGCCAGCAGTTCAATGACGGGAGTGGGCCCCTACGAGCAGTACTTC,CASSSMTGVGPYEQYF
TRBV4-3,TRBJ2-4,TRBD2,-,TGCGCCAGCAGCCAAGCTCTAGCGGGAGAGGGGGACATTCAGTACTTC,CASSQALAGEGDIQYF
TRBV7-9,TRBJ2-7,-,few,TGTGCCAGCAGCCATACTACCAACTACGAGCAGTACTTC,CASSHTTNYEQYF
TRBV5-4,TRBJ1-2,-,-,TGTGCCAGCAGCTTGAGTTTGGGTTCCAATGGCTACACCTTC,CASSLSLGSNGYTF
TRBV7-8,TRBJ1-3,-,few,TGTGCCAGCAGCTTCTATTTAAAATCGGGGGCGCTAGACACCATATATTTT,CASSFYLKSGALDTIYF
TRBV9,TRBJ2-7,-,once,TGTGCCAGCAGCGGCGGCGGCCCCGACGACTACGAGCAGTACTTC,CASSGGGPDDYEQYF
TRBV27,TRBJ2-1,-,-,TGTGCCAGCAGTTTGGACCCGGCAGCACATGAGCAGTTCTTC,CASSLDPAAHEQFF
TRBV4-3,TRBJ2-2,-,-,TGCGCCAGCAGCCAAGAAAGAACAGGTCTGACGAACACCGGGGAGCTGTTTTTT,CASSQERTGLTNTGELFF
TRBV6-5,TRBJ2-7,-,-,TGTGCCAGCAGTTTCTCCTACGAGCAGTACTTC,CASSFSYEQYF
TRBV19,TRBJ2-5,-,-,TGTGCCAGTAGTATAGATACGGGGGTAGGAGAGACCCAGTACTTC,CASSIDTGVGETQYF
TRBV10-3,TRBJ2-7,-,-,TGTGCCATCAGGGAAGCTGAACGGGCTCCCTACGAGCAGTACTTC,CAIREAERAPYEQYF
TRBV7-3,TRBJ2-2,-,-,TGTGCCAGCAGCGAGGGGTTTATGGGCACCGGGGAGCTGTTTTTT,CASSEGFMGTGELFF
TRBV6-5,TRBJ2-2,-,-,TGTGCCAGCAGTTACTTCGCGTTGCCCGGGGAGCTGTTTTTT,CASSYFALPGELFF
TRBV30,TRBJ1-1,-,-,TGTGCCTGGAGTGTAAGTGGGAGTGAAGCTTTCTTT,CAWSVSGSEAFF
TRBV10-3,TRBJ2-3,-,-,TGTGCCATCAGTGAGGGACCAGAGGGCGCAGATACGCAGTATTTT,CAISEGPEGADTQYF
TRBV11-2,TRBJ2-7,TRBD2,-,TGTGCCAGCAGCTTAGCGCGGGAGGGCCTTAACGAGCAGTACTTC,CASSLAREGLNEQYF
TRBV10-1,TRBJ2-7,-,medium-sized,TGCGCCAGCAGTAGGGGCAGCTCCTACGAGCAGTACTTC,CASSRGSSYEQYF
TRBV9,TRBJ2-7,TRBD1,-,TGTGCCAGCAGCGTAGCCCGGGACAGAGTCTCGGGGGAGCAGTACTTC,CASSVARDRVSGEQYF
TRBV9,TRBJ2-1,TRBD2,-,TGTGCCAGCAGCGCCGATCTAGCGGGAGGGCCTAATGAGCAGTTCTTC,CASSADLAGGPNEQFF
TRBV19,TRBJ2-7,-,-,TGTGCCAGTAGTATCGATCCCTACGAGCAGTACTTC,CASSIDPYEQYF
TRBV5-4,TRBJ2-7,TRBD2,-,TGTGCCAGCAGCTCCAGCGGGAGGGGCTACGAGCAGTACTTC,CASSSSGRGYEQYF
TRBV7-6,TRBJ2-5,TRBD1,-,TGTGCCAGCAGCTCCTCGGACAGGGAGGTTGAGACCCAGTACTTC,CASSSSDREVETQYF
TRBV19,TRBJ2-1,-,-,TGTGCCAGTAATTCATACGGGGGCGGTCTTTCCTACAATGAGCAGTTCTTC,CASNSYGGGLSYNEQFF
TRBV5-5,TRBJ2-7,TRBD2,-,TGTGCCAGCACGGGACTAGCGGGCTCCTACGAGCAGTACTTC,CASTGLAGSYEQYF
TRBV4-3,TRBJ2-5,-,-,TGCGCCAGCAGCCAAGTTATCGGAGAGACCCAGTACTTC,CASSQVIGETQYF
TRBV6-5,TRBJ2-7,TRBD1,-,TGTGCCAGCAGCCCCAGGGGGAATCAGGCCTACGAGCAGTACTTC,CASSPRGNQAYEQYF
TRBV7-9,TRBJ2-5,-,-,TGTGCCAGCAGCCCAGTCCGTGAGACCCAGTACTTC,CASSPVRETQYF
TRBV13,TRBJ2-5,TRBD2,once,TGTGCCAGCAGCCCGAGACTAGCGGGCCAAGAGACCCAGTACTTC,CASSPRLAGQETQYF
TRBV7-8,TRBJ1-5,TRBD1,-,TGTGCCAGCAGCCTCACAGGGGTCAATAGCAATCAGCCCCAGCATTTT,CASSLTGVNSNQPQHF
TRBV5-8,TRBJ1-4,-,once,TGTGCCAGCAGCTGGGGGAGGACTAATGAAAAACTGTTTTTT,CASSWGRTNEKLFF
TRBV27,TRBJ1-1,-,-,TGTGCCAGCAGTTTAGCCGGGTTTTCTGAAGCTTTCTTT,CASSLAGFSEAFF
TRBV27,TRBJ1-1,-,-,TGTGCCAGCAGTTTTGGGATGAACACTGAAGCTTTCTTT,CASSFGMNTEAFF
TRBV19,TRBJ1-5,-,-,TGTATAAAATGGGGGGGAGGCAATCAGCCCCAGCATTTT,CIKWGGGNQPQHF
TRBV19,TRBJ2-7,-,-,TGTGCCAGTAGTATTGGCGAGGGAGAAGTCGACGAGCAGTACTTC,CASSIGEGEVDEQYF
TRBV27,TRBJ2-3,TRBD2,-,TGTGCCAGCAGAAGCGGGAGTATCACAGATACGCAGTATTTT,CASRSGSITDTQYF
TRBV7-2,TRBJ2-7,TRBD1,-,TGTGCCAGCAGCTTAATCGGCCAGGGGGCCTACGAGCAGTACTTC,CASSLIGQGAYEQYF
TRBV7-8,TRBJ2-1,-,-,TGTGCCAGCAGCTTCACCGACTCCCTAAACAATGAGCAGTTCTTC,CASSFTDSLNNEQFF
TRBV29-1,TRBJ2-2,-,-,TGCAGCGTTGATCCGGGTGCCGGGGAGCTGTTTTTT,CSVDPGAGELFF
TRBV6-6,TRBJ1-1,-,-,TGTGCCAGCAGTGCCGGGACGCGTACTGAAGCTTTCTTT,CASSAGTRTEAFF